This paragraph reports one T cell receptor (beta chain). V was pared by 6 bases and J by 8 bases, with 8 bases of the junction left unmatched. Germline V lookup: CDR1 MNHEY, CDR2 SVGAGI. There are 15 residues in the CDR3. This entry is derived from a study of blood T cell repertoires in COVID-19. Background on the study: Specimens from acute and convalescent COVID-19 originated in the United States, Italy and Spain.

Authors' analysis steps: From reference gene primer amplification, estimates of nucleated cell counts were derived. The repertoire was sequenced with immunoSEQ multiplex PCR; TCRdb's copy has only in-frame clones and lacks some. From that table come the V and J calls and clone size; the DNA was used to work out D and trimming. The repertoire holds around 97,000 clones, with approximately 88% as singletons. This TCR derives from a human donor in a cohort sampled during active COVID-19. The chain couples TRBV6-5 to TRBJ2-1; TRBD2 agrees at 12 bases. Sequences were obtained from peripheral blood. The chain's CDR3 is CASSATSGGPDEQFF. CDR3 sequence (DNA): TGTGCCAGCAGCGCGACTAGCGGGGGTCCGGATGAGCAGTTCTTC.